Listed here are 31 T cell receptor beta chains from one sample, sequenced in a study of technical replicates of blood from a handful of donors. Assay: immunoSEQ multiplex PCR; the TCRdb copy retains only in-frame clones and omits some. The data hold some 96,000 clones, with about 94% observed a single time. Source material: T cells isolated from PBMCs. These receptors were collected from a human donor in good health.

In nucleotides, the CDR3 is TGTGCCAGCAGCCAAGATATGGACAGGGAGGATGGCTACACCTTC. Translated: CASSQDMDREDGYTF. The J gene is TRBJ1-2, the V gene TRBV4-2; 8 nucleotides align to TRBD1. V lost 0 bases, J lost 6 bases, and 6 bases stayed unmatched. Germline lookup yields CDR1 LGHNA and CDR2 YNFKEQ. The CDR3 length is 15 residues.

The CDR3 DNA follows: TGTGCCTTGGCGGATCCCCCAAACACTGAAGCTTTCTTT. It yields the protein CALADPPNTEAFF. The chain uses TRBV30 and TRBJ1-1, with D uncertain. The V gene's germline CDR1 is GTSNPN and CDR2 SVGIG (reference sequence). CDR3 length equals 13 residues. Trimming removed 7 bases at V and 2 bases at J, with 14 bases between.

The chain uses TRBV9 and TRBJ1-1, with a tentative D call TRBD1 (6 bases). Per germline, CDR1 SGDLS and CDR2 YYNGEE. V was trimmed by 2 bases and J by 4 bases, leaving 12 bases between them. This CDR3 spans 14 amino acids. Here the CDR3 reads CASSVTGSGTEAFF. The CDR3 coding sequence is TGTGCCAGCAGCGTTACAGGGTCGGGCACTGAAGCTTTCTTT.

CDR3 in DNA: TGTGCCAGCAGTACTAGGGACAGGGACTATGGCTACACCTTC. It yields the protein CASSTRDRDYGYTF. This chain links TRBV28 with TRBJ1-2, with 9 bases fitting TRBD1. The CDR3 totals 14 residues. The junction had 4 bases not matched to a gene; V was cut back by 5 bases and J by 3 bases. Germline assignment: CDR1 MDHEN and CDR2 SYDVKM.

This chain uses TRBV9 with TRBJ2-3, with 7 bases lining up with TRBD1. Germline values: CDR1 SGDLS, CDR2 YYNGEE. The CDR3 spans 16 residues. V was pared by 0 bases and J by 4 bases, with 8 bases of the junction left unmatched. CDR3 loop: CASSVDPGQSSDTQYF. The CDR3 DNA sequence: TGTGCCAGCAGCGTAGACCCGGGACAGAGTTCAGATACGCAGTATTTT.

The chain is built from TRBV7-6 and TRBJ2-1; perhaps TRBD1 as D (6 bases). CDR3 size: 13 residues. CDR1 and CDR2 from the germline V gene are SGHVS and FNYEAQ. Trimming stripped 3 bases from V and 6 bases from J, with 9 bases between. The CDR3 DNA follows: TGTGCCAGCAGCTTTGGACAGCCCAATGAGCAGTTCTTC. The encoded protein is CASSFGQPNEQFF. Filled out from reference TRBV7-6 and TRBJ2-1, the complete variable domain reads GAGVSQSPRYKVTKRGQDVALRCDPISGHVSLYWYRQALGQGPEFLTYFNYEAQQDKSGLPNDRFSAERPEGSISTLTIQRTEQRDSAMYRCASSFGQPNEQFFGPGTRLTVL.

This chain joins TRBV7-9 and TRBJ2-1, with D possibly being TRBD2 (6 bases). The germline CDR1 and CDR2 sequences are SEHNR and FQNEAQ (reference sequence). V was trimmed by 5 bases and J by 1 base, leaving 24 bases between them. This CDR3 is 19 amino acids long. The CDR3 protein is CASSLIGGPGGSSYNEQFF. The CDR3 nucleotides are TGTGCCAGCAGCCTCATTGGTGGCCCTGGAGGGTCGTCCTACAATGAGCAGTTCTTC.

V and J are TRBV30 and TRBJ2-5; 12 bases fit TRBD2. The CDR3 spans 15 residues. In germline, CDR1 is GTSNPN, CDR2 SVGIG (reference sequence). V gave up 6 bases and J gave up 0 bases; unmatched junction bases: 5. The CDR3 nucleotides read TGTGCCTGTTCCGGGACTAGCGGGTACCAAGAGACCCAGTACTTC. Encoded protein: CACSGTSGYQETQYF. Combining the CDR3 with reference TRBV30 and TRBJ2-5 gives the whole variable domain SQTIHQWPATLVQPVGSPLSLECTVEGTSNPNLYWYRQAAGRGLQLLFYSVGIGQISSEVPQNLSASRPQDRQFILSSKKLLLSDSGFYLCACSGTSGYQETQYFGPGTRLLVL.

V usage is TRBV7-9 and J usage is TRBJ2-1; tentative D call: TRBD1 (6 bases). The CDR3 totals 16 residues. Between the trimmed V and J ends, which lost 4 bases and 6 bases, there was a span of 19 bases. Germline V lookup: CDR1 SEHNR, CDR2 FQNEAQ (reference sequence). The CDR3 sequence is CASSYPGTTLANEQFF. The CDR3 nucleotides are TGTGCCAGCAGCTACCCCGGGACAACGCTGGCCAATGAGCAGTTCTTC. Using reference TRBV7-9 and TRBJ2-1 for the parts outside the CDR3, the full variable domain is DTGVSQNPRHKITKRGQNVTFRCDPISEHNRLYWYRQTLGQGPEFLTYFQNEAQLEKSRLLSDRFSAERPKGSFSTLEIQRTEQGDSAMYLCASSYPGTTLANEQFFGPGTRLTVL.

V is TRBV7-9 and J is TRBJ2-1; 12 bases align to TRBD2. CDR1 is SEHNR and CDR2 is FQNEAQ in the germline V gene (reference sequence). Germline trimming cut 5 bases from V and 8 bases from J; bases unmatched to any gene: 7. The CDR3 contains 15 residues. In DNA form, the CDR3 reads TGTGCCAGCAGCGCAACTAGCGGGAGGAGGTATGAGCAGTTCTTC. Translated: CASSATSGRRYEQFF.

The genes are TRBV30 and TRBJ1-2; D is undetermined. This CDR3 comprises 16 residues. V lost 2 bases and J lost 4, with 20 bases in between. Germline V gives CDR1 GTSNPN, CDR2 SVGIG (reference sequence). The CDR3 region has the DNA TGTGCCTGGAGTTCCCGGGATGACCACGGTGGCTATGGCTACACCTTC. Encoded protein: CAWSSRDDHGGYGYTF.

The chain recombines TRBV2 with TRBJ1-3; 9 positions match TRBD1. V shed 7 bases, J shed 4 bases, and the junction held 11 bases outside the gene matches. The CDR3 has 16 residues. Germline V gives CDR1 SNHLY, CDR2 FYNNEI. CDR3 loop: CASNNPGTGFGNTIYF. As DNA, the CDR3 is TGTGCCAGCAATAATCCCGGGACAGGGTTCGGAAACACCATATATTTT.

The V and J genes are TRBV10-3 and TRBJ2-3; the match to TRBD2 covers 12 bases. This CDR3 region has 18 residues. V shed 3 bases, J shed 4 bases, and the junction held 11 bases outside the gene matches. Germline CDR1 is ENHRY and CDR2 is SYGVKD. The CDR3 loop is CAISESIRTSGNPDTQYF. Here the CDR3 DNA reads TGTGCCATCAGTGAATCAATTAGGACTAGCGGGAACCCAGATACGCAGTATTTT.

V gene TRBV14 combines with J gene TRBJ2-3; 12 positions agree with TRBD2. This CDR3 contains 18 residues. Germline V lookup: CDR1 SGHDN, CDR2 FVKESK. Losses at the gene ends were 1 base for V and 2 bases for J; bases not matched to a gene: 7. For the CDR3, the DNA is TGTGCCAGCAGCCAAGCCCTTTGGACTAGCGGGGCCACAGATACGCAGTATTTT. As protein: CASSQALWTSGATDTQYF.

The V and J genes are TRBV5-4 and TRBJ1-2, with 7 nucleotides matching TRBD1. The CDR3 is made up of 15 amino acids. Germline lookup yields CDR1 SGHNT and CDR2 YYREEE (reference sequence). With V trimmed by 2 bases and J by 8 bases, 12 bases remained unmatched. The CDR3 is CASSFTGTAGGGYTF. CDR3 DNA sequence: TGTGCCAGCAGCTTTACCGGGACAGCGGGAGGCGGCTACACCTTC.

The chain has TRBV10-3 and TRBJ1-5; D remains unclear. Germline CDR1 is ENHRY and CDR2 is SYGVKD. This CDR3 spans 14 amino acids. Between the trimmed V and J ends, which lost 6 bases and 7 bases, there was a span of 16 bases. The CDR3 here is CAISSNSINQPQHF. The CDR3 coding sequence is TGTGCCATCAGCTCAAACAGCATCAACCAGCCCCAGCATTTT.

The genes are TRBV2 and TRBJ2-7; 7 bases map to TRBD1. The CDR3 is 12 residues long. Germline CDR1 reads SNHLY; CDR2 reads FYNNEI. V lost 7 bases to trimming and J lost 4 bases; unmatched junction nucleotides: 4. CDR3 in DNA: TGTGCCAGCACTCAACAGGGGTACGAGCAGTACTTC. It yields the protein CASTQQGYEQYF.

The chain links TRBV7-9 to TRBJ2-7; D gene unclear. Germline V gene lookup returns CDR1 SEHNR and CDR2 FQNEAQ (reference sequence). This CDR3 is 15 amino acids long. Trimming pared 5 bases from V and 0 bases from J, leaving 14 bases between. CDR3 region: CASSPLGHSSYEQYF. CDR3 coding DNA: TGTGCCAGCAGCCCCCTTGGGCATAGCTCCTACGAGCAGTACTTC. The whole variable domain, filled in from reference TRBV7-9 and TRBJ2-7, reads DTGVSQNPRHKITKRGQNVTFRCDPISEHNRLYWYRQTLGQGPEFLTYFQNEAQLEKSRLLSDRFSAERPKGSFSTLEIQRTEQGDSAMYLCASSPLGHSSYEQYFGPGTRLTVT.

The V and J genes are TRBV28 and TRBJ2-1; D is unresolved. The V end lost 5 bases, the J end lost 6 bases, and 11 bases lay between the germline ends. CDR1 is MDHEN, CDR2 SYDVKM, per germline. The CDR3 runs to 13 residues. As DNA, the CDR3 is TGTGCCAGCAGTCGGTGGAGTGGCAATGAGCAGTTCTTC. Its protein is CASSRWSGNEQFF. Full variable domain (missing parts from reference TRBV28 and TRBJ2-1): DVKVTQSSRYLVKRTGEKVFLECVQDMDHENMFWYRQDPGLGLRLIYFSYDVKMKEKGDIPEGYSVSREKKERFSLILESASTNQTSMYLCASSRWSGNEQFFGPGTRLTVL.

The chain recombines TRBV4-1 with TRBJ2-7, with a possible D match to TRBD2 (6 bases). The V gene lost 6 bases and the J gene lost 5 bases, with 17 bases spanning the gap. The CDR3 spans 14 residues. The germline V gene encodes CDR1 MGHRA and CDR2 YSYEKL. The CDR3 loop reads CASSPGLSHDEQYF. CDR3 bases: TGCGCCAGCAGTCCGGGACTCTCCCACGACGAGCAGTACTTC.

This chain links TRBV2 with TRBJ1-1, with no clear D. Per germline, CDR1 SNHLY and CDR2 FYNNEI. The CDR3 contains 13 residues. V lost 1 base, J lost 6 bases, and 9 bases lay in between. CDR3: CASSEDASAEAFF. CDR3 in DNA: TGTGCCAGCAGTGAAGACGCGAGCGCTGAAGCTTTCTTT.

The chain uses TRBV7-9 and TRBJ2-7; TRBD1 is a possible D gene (5 bases). The CDR3 has 14 amino acids. V shed 8 bases and J shed 0 bases, with 14 bases lying between them. Per the germline V gene, CDR1 is SEHNR and CDR2 is FQNEAQ (reference sequence). CDR3 nucleotides: TGTGCCAGCTCCCAGGACCAGGGCTCCTACGAGCAGTACTTC. Translating gives CASSQDQGSYEQYF.

The CDR3 region is CASSAQTSYPTDTQYF. The CDR3 region has the DNA TGTGCCAGTAGTGCCCAGACTAGTTACCCCACAGATACGCAGTATTTT. V and J are TRBV19 and TRBJ2-3; perhaps TRBD2 as D (6 bases). Trimming stripped 5 bases from V and 2 bases from J, with 17 bases between. CDR3 length equals 16 residues. The germline V gene encodes CDR1 LNHDA and CDR2 SQIVND (reference sequence).

This clone occurred once. The chain carries TRBV28 and TRBJ2-5, with TRBD2 identical over 8 bases. In germline, CDR1 is MDHEN, CDR2 SYDVKM. Trimming removed 3 bases from V and 1 base from J; junction bases left unmatched: 13. The CDR3 extends over 18 amino acids. CDR3 nucleotide sequence: TGTGCCAGCAGTTTTCTGGGACTAGGGGATGATGGCCAAGAGACCCAGTACTTC. Translating gives CASSFLGLGDDGQETQYF.

Here the CDR3 DNA reads TGTGCCAGCAGCTTTTTGGCCAGCGAGGACGAGCAGTACTTC. It is translated as CASSFLASEDEQYF. This rearrangement joins TRBV5-5 to TRBJ2-7; no clear D gene. Trimming left V 2 bases short and J 5 bases short, with 14 bases between. CDR3 length equals 14 residues. The germline V gene has CDR1 SGHKS and CDR2 YYEKEE (reference sequence).

The CDR3 bases are TGTGCCAGAGTTAGACAGGGCACTAGCACAGATACGCAGTATTTT. Residues: CARVRQGTSTDTQYF. The chain couples TRBV2 to TRBJ2-3; TRBD1 agrees at 7 bases. This CDR3 spans 15 amino acids. V was clipped by 9 bases and J by 0 bases; unmatched bases: 9. Germline CDR1 reads SNHLY; CDR2 reads FYNNEI.

Here the CDR3 reads CASSPGRHYEQYF. The CDR3 coding sequence is TGTGCCAGCTCACCAGGCCGACACTACGAGCAGTACTTC. This rearrangement joins TRBV18 to TRBJ2-7, with D uncertain. Trimming cost V 2 bases and J 3 bases, with 8 bases left between them. The CDR3 totals 13 residues. The germline V gene encodes CDR1 KGHSH and CDR2 LQKENI. The complete variable domain, with remaining parts taken from reference TRBV18 and TRBJ2-7, reads NAGVMQNPRHLVRRRGQEARLRCSPMKGHSHVYWYRQLPEEGLKFMVYLQKENIIDESGMPKERFSAEFPKEGPSILRIQQVVRGDSAAYFCASSPGRHYEQYFGPGTRLTVT.

The genes are TRBV9 and TRBJ2-7; the match to TRBD1 covers 8 bases. Germline V CDR1 and CDR2: SGDLS, YYNGEE. The CDR3 has 15 amino acids. V dropped 0 bases and J dropped 1; count of bases not matched to a gene: 3. CDR3: CASSVAGQGSYEQYF. The DNA of the CDR3 is TGTGCCAGCAGCGTAGCCGGACAGGGATCCTACGAGCAGTACTTC.

In its sample, this clone was seen once. The J gene is TRBJ1-2, the V gene TRBV19; D gene uncertain. CDR1 and CDR2 (germline): LNHDA, SQIVND (reference sequence). The CDR3 has 13 residues. V shed 1 base and J shed 4 bases, with 7 bases lying between them. The CDR3 DNA sequence: TGTGCCAGTAGTATAGGAGGTAGCTATGGCTACACCTTC. Amino acids: CASSIGGSYGYTF.

The table lists this clone with a count of one. This sequence joins TRBV6-5 and TRBJ1-5; 9 bases align to TRBD1. The V segment lost 9 bases and the J segment 4 bases; nucleotides outside the gene matches: 4. The CDR3 is made up of 13 amino acids. Germline V gene lookup returns CDR1 MNHEY and CDR2 SVGAGI. The CDR3, as DNA: TGTGCCAGGATTGACAGGGGGAATCAGCCCCAGCATTTT. Translating gives CARIDRGNQPQHF.

This clone was found once. The chain joins TRBV30 to TRBJ2-7; D is perhaps TRBD1 (5 bases). V was cut by 0 bases and J by 5 bases, with 14 bases left in between. Germline CDR1 and CDR2: GTSNPN and SVGIG (reference sequence). This CDR3 region has 14 residues. CDR3 amino acids: CAWSVGASSNEQYF. For the CDR3, the DNA is TGTGCCTGGAGTGTTGGGGCCAGTAGCAACGAGCAGTACTTC.